Below, 8 T cell receptor beta chains from the same sample are listed, as sequenced in a study of blood T cell repertoires in COVID-19. Clones were sequenced by immunoSEQ multiplex PCR, and TCRdb holds only the in-frame ones, with some missing. The table has approximately 170,000 clones, less than 90% seen once. The sample consisted of PBMCs or T cells enriched from blood (not recorded which). Receptors were obtained from a woman aged 50 to 60 who had recovered from COVID-19.

This clone was counted once. The rearrangement joins TRBV6-4 to TRBJ1-2, with a tentative D call TRBD1 (5 bases). The V gene lost 2 bases and the J gene lost 6 bases, with 10 bases spanning the gap. This CDR3 is 13 amino acids long. In germline, CDR1 is MRHNA, CDR2 SNTAGT. The CDR3 loop reads CASSDRLGHGYTF. In DNA form, the CDR3 reads TGTGCCAGCAGTGACCGATTGGGGCATGGCTACACCTTC.

The chain joins TRBV6-6 to TRBJ2-7; 7 bases match TRBD2. There are 16 residues in the CDR3. Per the germline V gene, CDR1 is MNHNY and CDR2 is SVGAGI (reference sequence). Losses at the gene ends were 0 bases for V and 0 bases for J; bases not matched to a gene: 5. The CDR3 is CASSYSGTGGSYEQYF. Here the CDR3 DNA reads TGTGCCAGCAGTTACTCGGGTACGGGAGGCTCCTACGAGCAGTACTTC.

The J gene is TRBJ2-2, the V gene TRBV7-2, with 8 bases matching TRBD1. After removal of 1 base from V and 7 bases from J, the junction contained 5 bases not matched to a gene. Germline CDR1 reads SGHTA; CDR2 reads FQGNSA. The CDR3 consists of 15 residues. The CDR3 protein is CASSLERTGNGELFF. In DNA form, the CDR3 reads TGTGCCAGCAGCTTAGAACGGACAGGGAACGGGGAGCTGTTTTTT. The full variable domain, with the rest looked up from reference TRBV7-2 and TRBJ2-2, is GAGVSQSPSNKVTEKGKDVELRCDPISGHTALYWYRQSLGQGLEFLIYFQGNSAPDKSGLPSDRFSAERTGGSVSTLTIQRTQQEDSAVYLCASSLERTGNGELFFGEGSRLTVL.

The J gene is TRBJ1-2, the V gene TRBV28; 9 positions agree with TRBD1. This CDR3 region has 14 residues. Germline V lookup: CDR1 MDHEN, CDR2 SYDVKM. J gave up 1 base and V 7 bases, and 4 bases lay outside the gene matches. The CDR3 protein is CASMTGGDNYGYTF. The DNA for the CDR3 is TGTGCCAGCATGACAGGGGGTGATAACTATGGCTACACCTTC.

The rearrangement uses TRBV5-1 and TRBJ2-5; perhaps TRBD2 as D (5 bases). V lost 3 bases to trimming and J lost 5 bases, with 17 bases between them. Germline CDR1 SGHRS, CDR2 YFSETQ. The CDR3 is 15 amino acids. The CDR3 sequence: CASSSSSSMGETQYF. The CDR3 DNA reads TGCGCCAGCAGCTCCTCTAGCAGTATGGGCGAGACCCAGTACTTC.

This clone was seen more than once but under ten times. J is TRBJ2-1 and V is TRBV12-3 or TRBV12-4; the match to TRBD1 covers 9 bases. The CDR3 runs 13 residues. Trimming at V came to 1 base and at J to 8 bases, leaving 0 bases not matched to a gene. The CDR3 spells CASSLGTGDEQFF. In DNA, the CDR3 is TGTGCCAGCAGTTTAGGGACAGGGGATGAGCAGTTCTTC.

The chain couples TRBV10-2 to TRBJ2-2; the D gene is possibly TRBD1 (6 bases). CDR1 WSHSY and CDR2 SAAADI come from the germline V gene. V was trimmed by 7 bases and J by 6 bases, leaving 6 bases between them. This CDR3 region has 11 residues. Written as DNA, the CDR3 is TGCGCCAGCAACAGGGCCGGGGAGCTGTTTTTT. This encodes CASNRAGELFF.

The chain recombines TRBV7-3 with TRBJ2-7, with D possibly matching TRBD1 (5 bases). The V gene lost 3 bases and the J gene lost 2 bases, with 11 bases spanning the gap. There are 14 residues in the CDR3. From germline, CDR1 is SGHTA and CDR2 FQGTGA. The CDR3 DNA reads TGTGCCAGCAGCTTGGATCCAGGGCCCTACGAGCAGTACTTC. This encodes CASSLDPGPYEQYF.